This TCR beta chain comes out of a study of blood T cell repertoires in COVID-19. Study as a whole: Acute and convalescent COVID-19 specimens originated in the United States, Italy and Spain. Nucleic acid was either cDNA or gDNA, and it came from T cells, B-cell-depleted T cells, or PBMCs.

Germline CDR1 is SGDLS and CDR2 is YYNGEE. Trimming took 1 base from V and 6 from J, leaving 13 bases between them. This CDR3 is built from 14 residues. Seattle enrolled patients during active infection and tracked them longitudinally. Using immunoSEQ multiplex PCR, the repertoire was profiled, and TCRdb retains in-frame clones only, with some absent. This table holds 350,000 to 400,000 clones, roughly 90% found once. Sequenced: peripheral blood. The chain couples TRBV9 to TRBJ1-1; a weak D match, TRBD1 (5 bases). This sequence was found in a woman aged 60 to 75 with COVID-19, enrolled during active disease. CDR3 sequence (DNA): TGTGCCAGCAGCGTAAATCCAGGGATAGCTGAAGCTTTCTTT. Residues: CASSVNPGIAEAFF.